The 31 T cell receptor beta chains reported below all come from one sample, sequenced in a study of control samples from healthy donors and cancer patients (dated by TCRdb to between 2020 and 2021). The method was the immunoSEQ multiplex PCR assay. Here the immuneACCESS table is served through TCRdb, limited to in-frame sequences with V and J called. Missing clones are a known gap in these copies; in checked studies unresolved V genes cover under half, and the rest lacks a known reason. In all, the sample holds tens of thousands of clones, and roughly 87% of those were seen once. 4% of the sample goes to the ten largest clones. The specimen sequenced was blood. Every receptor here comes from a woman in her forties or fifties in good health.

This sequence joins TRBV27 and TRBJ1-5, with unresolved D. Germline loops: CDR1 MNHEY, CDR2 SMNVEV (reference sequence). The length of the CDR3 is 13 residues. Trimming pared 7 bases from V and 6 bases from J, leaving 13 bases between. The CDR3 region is CASTQTGGQPQHF. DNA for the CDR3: TGTGCCAGCACCCAAACCGGCGGTCAGCCCCAGCATTTT.

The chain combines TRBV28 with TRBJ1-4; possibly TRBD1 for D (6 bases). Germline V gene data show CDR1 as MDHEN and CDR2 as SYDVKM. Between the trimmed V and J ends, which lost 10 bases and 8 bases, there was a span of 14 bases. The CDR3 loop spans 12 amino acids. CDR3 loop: CATRGVEEKLFF. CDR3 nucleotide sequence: TGTGCCACCAGGGGAGTTGAAGAAAAACTGTTTTTT.

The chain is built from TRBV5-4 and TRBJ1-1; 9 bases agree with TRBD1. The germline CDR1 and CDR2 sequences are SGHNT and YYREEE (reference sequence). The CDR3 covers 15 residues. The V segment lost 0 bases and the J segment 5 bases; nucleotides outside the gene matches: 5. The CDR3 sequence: CASSLGGQGLTEAFF. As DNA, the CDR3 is TGTGCCAGCAGCTTGGGGGGACAGGGTTTGACTGAAGCTTTCTTT.

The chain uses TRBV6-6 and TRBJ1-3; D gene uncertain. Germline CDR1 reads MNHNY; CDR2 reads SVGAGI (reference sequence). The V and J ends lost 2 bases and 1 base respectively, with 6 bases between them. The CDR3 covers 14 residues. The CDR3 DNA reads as TGTGCCAGCAGTTACAGCGTATCTGGAAACACCATATATTTT. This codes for CASSYSVSGNTIYF.

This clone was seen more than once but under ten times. The CDR3 protein is CASSVGGSHTGELFF. The CDR3 DNA reads TGTGCCAGCAGCGTAGGGGGGAGTCACACCGGGGAGCTGTTTTTT. V and J are TRBV9 and TRBJ2-2; D may be TRBD1 or TRBD2 (5 bases each). This CDR3 region has 15 residues. Germline values: CDR1 SGDLS, CDR2 YYNGEE. Trimming stripped 0 bases from V and 3 bases from J, with 9 bases between.

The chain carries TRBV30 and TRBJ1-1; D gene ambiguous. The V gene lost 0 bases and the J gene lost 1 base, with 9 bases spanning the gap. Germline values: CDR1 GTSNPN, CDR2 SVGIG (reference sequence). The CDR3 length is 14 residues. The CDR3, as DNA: TGTGCCTGGAGTGTGGCAGCGTCGAACACTGAAGCTTTCTTT. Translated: CAWSVAASNTEAFF.

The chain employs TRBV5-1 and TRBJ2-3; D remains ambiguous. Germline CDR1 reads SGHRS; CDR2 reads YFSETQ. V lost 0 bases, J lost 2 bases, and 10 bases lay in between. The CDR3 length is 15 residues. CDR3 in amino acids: CASSLAGGVTDTQYF. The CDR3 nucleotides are TGCGCCAGCAGCTTGGCTGGCGGAGTCACAGATACGCAGTATTTT.

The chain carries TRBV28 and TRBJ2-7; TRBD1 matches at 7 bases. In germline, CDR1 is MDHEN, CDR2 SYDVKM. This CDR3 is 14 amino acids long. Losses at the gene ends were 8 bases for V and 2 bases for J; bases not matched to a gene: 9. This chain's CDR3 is CASAHYRGPYEQYF. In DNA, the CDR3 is TGTGCCAGCGCCCACTACAGGGGACCCTACGAGCAGTACTTC. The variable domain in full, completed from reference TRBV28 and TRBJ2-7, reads DVKVTQSSRYLVKRTGEKVFLECVQDMDHENMFWYRQDPGLGLRLIYFSYDVKMKEKGDIPEGYSVSREKKERFSLILESASTNQTSMYLCASAHYRGPYEQYFGPGTRLTVT.

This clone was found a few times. The CDR3 loop is CASSLTSGEGGPYEQYF. Written as DNA, the CDR3 is TGTGCCAGCAGCTTAACGTCCGGGGAGGGGGGCCCCTACGAGCAGTACTTC. This chain links TRBV7-9 with TRBJ2-7; tentatively, D is TRBD2 (7 bases). The germline V gene encodes CDR1 SEHNR and CDR2 FQNEAQ (reference sequence). The CDR3 runs 17 residues. The ends were cut back, 2 bases at V and 2 bases at J, with 19 bases in the middle.

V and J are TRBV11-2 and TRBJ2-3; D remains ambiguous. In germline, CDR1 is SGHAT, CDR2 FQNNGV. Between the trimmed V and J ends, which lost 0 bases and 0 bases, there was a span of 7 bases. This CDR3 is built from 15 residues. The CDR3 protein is CASSLEYGSTDTQYF. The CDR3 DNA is TGTGCCAGCAGCTTAGAGTACGGGAGCACAGATACGCAGTATTTT.

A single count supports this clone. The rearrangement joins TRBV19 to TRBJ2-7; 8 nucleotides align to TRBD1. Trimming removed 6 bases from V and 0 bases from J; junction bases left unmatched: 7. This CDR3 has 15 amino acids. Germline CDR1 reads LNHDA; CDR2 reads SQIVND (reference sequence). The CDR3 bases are TGTGCCAGTAGCTCCCGGGACAGGAGCTCCTACGAGCAGTACTTC. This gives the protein CASSSRDRSSYEQYF.

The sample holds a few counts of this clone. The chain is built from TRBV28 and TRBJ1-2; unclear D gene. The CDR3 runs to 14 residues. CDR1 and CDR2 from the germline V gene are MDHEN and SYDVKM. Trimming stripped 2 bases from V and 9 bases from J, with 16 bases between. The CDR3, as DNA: TGTGCCAGCAGTTTACAATTATTGTCACACCGCTACACCTTC. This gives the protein CASSLQLLSHRYTF.

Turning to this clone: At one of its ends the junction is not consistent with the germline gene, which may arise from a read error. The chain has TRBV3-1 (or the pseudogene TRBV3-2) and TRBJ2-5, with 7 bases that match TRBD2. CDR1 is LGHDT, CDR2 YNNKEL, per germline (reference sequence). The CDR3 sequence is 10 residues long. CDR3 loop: CASGREIQYF. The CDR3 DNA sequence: TGTGCCAGCGGGAGGGAGATCCAGTACTTC.

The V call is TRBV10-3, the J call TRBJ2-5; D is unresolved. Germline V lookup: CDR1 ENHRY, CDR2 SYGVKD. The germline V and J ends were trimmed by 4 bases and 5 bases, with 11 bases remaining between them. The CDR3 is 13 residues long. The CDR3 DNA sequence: TGTGCCATCAGTGGGGCCTTCGGGGAGACCCAGTACTTC. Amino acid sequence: CAISGAFGETQYF.

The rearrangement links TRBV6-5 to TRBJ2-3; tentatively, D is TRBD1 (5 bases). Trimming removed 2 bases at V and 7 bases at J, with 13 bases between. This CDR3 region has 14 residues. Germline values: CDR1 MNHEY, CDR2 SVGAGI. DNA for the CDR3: TGTGCCAGCAGTTACGTTCCAGGGATCAATACGCAGTATTTT. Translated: CASSYVPGINTQYF.

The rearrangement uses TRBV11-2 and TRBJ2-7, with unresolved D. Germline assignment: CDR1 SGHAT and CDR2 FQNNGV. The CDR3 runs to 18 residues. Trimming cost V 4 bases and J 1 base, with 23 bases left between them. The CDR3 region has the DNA TGTGCCAGCAGCTCCCTAAGGTCTAGTGGTTTTCTTTCCTACGAGCAGTACTTC. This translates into CASSSLRSSGFLSYEQYF.

Here the CDR3 reads CAIKTPSDTQYF. CDR3 DNA sequence: TGTGCCATCAAGACCCCGTCAGATACGCAGTATTTT. The chain uses TRBV10-3 and TRBJ2-3; unclear D gene. The CDR3 runs to 12 residues. From germline, CDR1 is ENHRY and CDR2 SYGVKD. V was trimmed by 7 bases and J by 4 bases, leaving 9 bases between them.

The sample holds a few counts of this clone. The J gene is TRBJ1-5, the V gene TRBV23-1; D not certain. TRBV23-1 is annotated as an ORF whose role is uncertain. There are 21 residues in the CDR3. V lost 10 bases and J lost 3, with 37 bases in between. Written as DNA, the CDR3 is TGCGCCATTACTGGACCCCTCCAGAAGTCCGGGCATCTCCGACCCAATCAGCCCCAGCATTTT. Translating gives CAITGPLQKSGHLRPNQPQHF.

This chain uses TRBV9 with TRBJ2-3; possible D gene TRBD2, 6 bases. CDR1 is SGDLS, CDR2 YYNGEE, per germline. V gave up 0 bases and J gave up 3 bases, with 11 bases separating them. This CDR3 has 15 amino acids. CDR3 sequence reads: CASSVAGDSTDTQYF. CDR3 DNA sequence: TGTGCCAGCAGCGTAGCGGGAGATTCTACAGATACGCAGTATTTT.

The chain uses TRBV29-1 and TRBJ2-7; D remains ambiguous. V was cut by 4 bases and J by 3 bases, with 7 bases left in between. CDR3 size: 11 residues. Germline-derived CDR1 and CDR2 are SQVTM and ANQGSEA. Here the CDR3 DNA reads TGCAGCGTTGTACACAACTACGAGCAGTACTTC. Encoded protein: CSVVHNYEQYF.

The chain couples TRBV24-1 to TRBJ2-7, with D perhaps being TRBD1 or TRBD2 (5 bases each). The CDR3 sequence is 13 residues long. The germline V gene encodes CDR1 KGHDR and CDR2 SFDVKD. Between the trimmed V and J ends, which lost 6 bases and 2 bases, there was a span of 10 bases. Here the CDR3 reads CATSQQGAYEQYF. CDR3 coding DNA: TGTGCCACCAGTCAGCAGGGAGCCTACGAGCAGTACTTC.

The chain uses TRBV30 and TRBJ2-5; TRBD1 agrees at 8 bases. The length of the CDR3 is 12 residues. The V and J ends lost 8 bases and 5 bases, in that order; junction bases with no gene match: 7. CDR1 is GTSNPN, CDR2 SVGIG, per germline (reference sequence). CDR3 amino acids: CAGGQGIETQYF. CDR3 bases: TGTGCCGGCGGACAGGGAATCGAGACCCAGTACTTC. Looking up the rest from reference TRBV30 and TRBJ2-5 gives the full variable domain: SQTIHQWPATLVQPVGSPLSLECTVEGTSNPNLYWYRQAAGRGLQLLFYSVGIGQISSEVPQNLSASRPQDRQFILSSKKLLLSDSGFYLCAGGQGIETQYFGPGTRLLVL.

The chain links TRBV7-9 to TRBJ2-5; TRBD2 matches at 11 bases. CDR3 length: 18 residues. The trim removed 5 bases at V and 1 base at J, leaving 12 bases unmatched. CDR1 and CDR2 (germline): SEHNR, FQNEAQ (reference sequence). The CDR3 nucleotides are TGTGCCAGCAGCCCCCGGGGGGGGACTAGCGGAACCCAAGAGACCCAGTACTTC. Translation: CASSPRGGTSGTQETQYF.

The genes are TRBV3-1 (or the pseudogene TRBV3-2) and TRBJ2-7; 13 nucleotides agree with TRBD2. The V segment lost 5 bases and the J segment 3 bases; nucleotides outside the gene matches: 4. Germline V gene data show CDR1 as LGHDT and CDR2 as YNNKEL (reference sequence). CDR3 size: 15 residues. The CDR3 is CASSVGLAGIYEQYF. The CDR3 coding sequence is TGTGCCAGCAGCGTGGGACTAGCGGGAATCTACGAGCAGTACTTC.

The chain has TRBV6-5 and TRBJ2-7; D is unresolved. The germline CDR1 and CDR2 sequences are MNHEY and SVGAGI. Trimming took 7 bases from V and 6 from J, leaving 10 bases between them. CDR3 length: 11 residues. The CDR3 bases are TGTGCCAGCACCGCGGCCACCGAGCAGTACTTC. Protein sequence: CASTAATEQYF.

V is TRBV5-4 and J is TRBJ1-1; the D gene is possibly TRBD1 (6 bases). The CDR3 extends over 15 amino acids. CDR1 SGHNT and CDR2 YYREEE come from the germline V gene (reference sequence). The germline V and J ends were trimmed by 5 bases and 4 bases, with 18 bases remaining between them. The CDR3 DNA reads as TGTGCCAGCAGTCCGCCTCAGGGGAAAGGCACTGAAGCTTTCTTT. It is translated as CASSPPQGKGTEAFF.

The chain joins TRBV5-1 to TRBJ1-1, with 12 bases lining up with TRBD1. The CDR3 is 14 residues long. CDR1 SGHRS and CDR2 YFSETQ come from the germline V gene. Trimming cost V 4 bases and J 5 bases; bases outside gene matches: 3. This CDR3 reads CASSMGQGATEAFF. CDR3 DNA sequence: TGCGCCAGCAGCATGGGACAGGGGGCGACTGAAGCTTTCTTT.

CDR3 protein: CASTLYNEQFF. CDR3 DNA sequence: TGTGCCAGTACCCTCTACAATGAGCAGTTCTTC. This rearrangement joins TRBV19 to TRBJ2-1, with D unclear. Deletions cut 7 bases from V and 3 bases from J, with 4 bases between. The length of the CDR3 is 11 residues. The germline CDR1 and CDR2 sequences are LNHDA and SQIVND (reference sequence).

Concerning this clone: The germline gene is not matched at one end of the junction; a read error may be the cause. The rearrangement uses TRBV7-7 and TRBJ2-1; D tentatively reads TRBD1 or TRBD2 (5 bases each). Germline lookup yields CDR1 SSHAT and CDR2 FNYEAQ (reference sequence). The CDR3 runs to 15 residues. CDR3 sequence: CASSLVPGPYNEQFF. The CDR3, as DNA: TGTGCTAGCAGCTTAGTTCCGGGACCTTACAATGAGCAGTTCTTC.

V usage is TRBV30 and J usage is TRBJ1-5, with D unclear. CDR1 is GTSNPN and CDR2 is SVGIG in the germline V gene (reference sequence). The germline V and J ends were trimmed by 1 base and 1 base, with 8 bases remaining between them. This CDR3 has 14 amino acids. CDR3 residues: CAWSGSISNQPQHF. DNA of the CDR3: TGTGCCTGGAGTGGGTCGATAAGCAATCAGCCCCAGCATTTT.

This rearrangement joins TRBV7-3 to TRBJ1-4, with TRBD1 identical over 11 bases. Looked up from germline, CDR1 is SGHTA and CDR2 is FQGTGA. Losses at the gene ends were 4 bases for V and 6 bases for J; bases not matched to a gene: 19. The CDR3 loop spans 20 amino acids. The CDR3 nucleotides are TGTGCCAGCAGCTGGACCAGGACAGGGGGCGTACCCCCCCCTGATGAAAAACTGTTTTTT. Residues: CASSWTRTGGVPPPDEKLFF.